This entry is about one TCR beta chain. TCRdb redid the calling of the 5' RACE reads with MiXCR, one entry per CDR3 protein. This sample carries about 600,000 distinct CDR3 sequences, approximately 21% of them seen once, and the ten largest clones take around 9.2%. These data are taken from a study of T-cell memory formation after mild COVID-19. The V segment lost 6 bases and the J segment 7 bases; nucleotides outside the gene matches: 7. CDR1 and CDR2 (germline): SNHLY, FYNNEI. The CDR3 is made up of 13 amino acids. Sequencing was performed on PBMCs or a T cell subset sorted from them (not recorded which). This chain uses TRBV2 with TRBJ2-7; the match to TRBD2 covers 9 bases. The receptor was derived from an adult woman who had mild COVID-19 (a few samples of this study predate the infection). Cell type and time point are not known. The CDR3 protein is CASRDSGGLEQYF. DNA of the CDR3: TGTGCCAGCAGAGATAGCGGGGGCTTAGAGCAGTACTTC.